A single sample gave rise to the 9 T cell receptor beta chains below, sequenced in a study of shared clonotypes between healthy human individuals. Profiled with immunoSEQ multiplex PCR; TCRdb holds only in-frame clones, not every one. The sample shows 2 million to 3 million clones, more than 85% of them seen only once. The sample taken for sequencing was naive CD4+ T cells from PBMCs. Documented subset: CD45RA+ positively selected. These receptors were taken from a man younger than 35 in good health. Some clones in this sample may be carry-over from other donors' samples.

This clone has just one count. The rearrangement uses TRBV29-1 and TRBJ1-1, with D perhaps matching TRBD1 (5 bases). CDR3 length: 15 amino acids. V was clipped by 0 bases and J by 8 bases, with 19 bases between them. Germline V lookup: CDR1 SQVTM, CDR2 ANQGSEA. CDR3 residues: CSVEDLRRGGAEAFF. DNA of the CDR3: TGCAGCGTTGAAGATCTTCGGAGGGGAGGCGCCGAAGCTTTCTTT.

As regards this clone: This sample also contains other DNA sequences that code for the same CDR3. The chain links TRBV9 to TRBJ1-5; the match to TRBD1 covers 7 bases. The germline V gene encodes CDR1 SGDLS and CDR2 YYNGEE. The CDR3 totals 14 residues. V shed 1 base and J 2 bases; nucleotides not matched to a gene: 0. CDR3 coding DNA: TGTGCCAGCAGCGTACAGGGGGGCAATCAGCCCCAGCATTTT. Translating it yields CASSVQGGNQPQHF.

The chain has TRBV28 and TRBJ2-2, with a possible D match to TRBD1 (7 bases). The CDR3 extends over 17 amino acids. Germline-derived CDR1 and CDR2 are MDHEN and SYDVKM. The V and J ends lost 4 bases and 4 bases respectively, with 19 bases between them. DNA for the CDR3: TGTGCCAGCAGTTCGTTCAGGGGGGTTGTGGCCACCGGGGAGCTGTTTTTT. Translated: CASSSFRGVVATGELFF. Drawing the rest from reference TRBV28 and TRBJ2-2, the complete variable domain is DVKVTQSSRYLVKRTGEKVFLECVQDMDHENMFWYRQDPGLGLRLIYFSYDVKMKEKGDIPEGYSVSREKKERFSLILESASTNQTSMYLCASSSFRGVVATGELFFGEGSRLTVL.

The rearrangement uses TRBV2 and TRBJ2-5; D call uncertain. Germline assignment: CDR1 SNHLY and CDR2 FYNNEI. The CDR3 loop spans 13 amino acids. V was cut by 3 bases and J by 4 bases, with 9 bases left in between. CDR3 nucleotide sequence: TGTGCCAGCAGTGATGAGGCTGGAGAGACCCAGTACTTC. Translated: CASSDEAGETQYF. Full variable domain (missing parts from reference TRBV2 and TRBJ2-5): EPEVTQTPSHQVTQMGQEVILRCVPISNHLYFYWYRQILGQKVEFLVSFYNNEISEKSEIFDDQFSVERPDGSNFTLKIRSTKLEDSAMYFCASSDEAGETQYFGPGTRLLVL.

The gene calls are TRBV5-1 and TRBJ2-5; TRBD1 or TRBD2 may be the D gene (5 bases each). The CDR3 consists of 14 residues. Germline values: CDR1 SGHRS, CDR2 YFSETQ. V was shortened by 2 bases and J by 5 bases, with 13 bases between the two germline ends. The CDR3 is CASSFPGPGETQYF. The CDR3 nucleotides read TGCGCCAGCAGCTTCCCGGGGCCGGGGGAGACCCAGTACTTC.

This chain joins TRBV7-2 and TRBJ1-5, with D perhaps TRBD1 (6 bases). The CDR3 is 15 amino acids. Deletions cut 5 bases from V and 5 bases from J, with 16 bases between. Germline V gene data show CDR1 as SGHTA and CDR2 as FQGNSA. Written as DNA, the CDR3 is TGTGCCAGCAGCGGGCGCTTCGACAGGCATCAGCCCCAGCATTTT. As protein: CASSGRFDRHQPQHF. The entire variable domain, with the rest obtained from reference TRBV7-2 and TRBJ1-5, is as follows: GAGVSQSPSNKVTEKGKDVELRCDPISGHTALYWYRQSLGQGLEFLIYFQGNSAPDKSGLPSDRFSAERTGGSVSTLTIQRTQQEDSAVYLCASSGRFDRHQPQHFGDGTRLSIL.

The rearrangement links TRBV29-1 to TRBJ2-5, with 8 bases lining up with TRBD1. Losses at the gene ends were 6 bases for V and 5 bases for J; bases not matched to a gene: 5. The germline V gene encodes CDR1 SQVTM and CDR2 ANQGSEA. CDR3 length: 12 residues. The DNA of the CDR3 is TGCAGCGTCCAGGGGGCTGGGGAGACCCAGTACTTC. Its protein is CSVQGAGETQYF. The full variable domain, in which reference TRBV29-1 and TRBJ2-5 provide the parts outside the CDR3, is SAVISQKPSRDICQRGTSLTIQCQVDSQVTMMFWYRQQPGQSLTLIATANQGSEATYESGFVIDKFPISRPNLTFSTLTVSNMSPEDSSIYLCSVQGAGETQYFGPGTRLLVL.

The chain is built from TRBV7-3 and TRBJ2-3; 10 positions agree with TRBD2. The germline gives CDR1 SGHTA, CDR2 FQGTGA. Unmatched junction bases numbered 3, after V lost 3 bases and J lost 0 bases. The CDR3 contains 16 residues. CDR3: CASSFGLADSTDTQYF. Here the CDR3 DNA reads TGTGCCAGCAGCTTCGGACTAGCGGATAGCACAGATACGCAGTATTTT.

The V gene is TRBV28, the J gene TRBJ2-7; TRBD2 matches at 9 bases. The germline CDR1 and CDR2 sequences are MDHEN and SYDVKM. Losses at the gene ends were 1 base for V and 6 bases for J; bases not matched to a gene: 7. The CDR3 totals 15 residues. The CDR3: CASSLLAGGPGEQYF. Here the CDR3 DNA reads TGTGCCAGCAGTTTATTGGCGGGAGGGCCCGGCGAGCAGTACTTC.